The next 14 T cell receptor beta chains were all read from a single sample in a study of blood T cell repertoires in COVID-19. Profiled with immunoSEQ multiplex PCR; TCRdb holds only in-frame clones, not every one. The sample holds about 120,000 clones, 70% to 80% seen once. What was sequenced was peripheral blood. The receptors come from a woman of 80 years or more with acute or convalescent COVID-19.

This CDR3 is CASKSAGGFQETQYF. CDR3 sequence (DNA): TGTGCCAGCAAATCCGCGGGGGGGTTCCAAGAGACCCAGTACTTC. The chain recombines TRBV7-2 with TRBJ2-5; the match to TRBD2 covers 9 bases. This CDR3 comprises 15 residues. Germline assignment: CDR1 SGHTA and CDR2 FQGNSA. V shed 7 bases and J 1 base; nucleotides not matched to a gene: 7.

The V and J genes are TRBV7-8 and TRBJ1-5; tentative D call: TRBD1 (6 bases). Trimming removed 5 bases at V and 1 base at J, with 12 bases between. Per the germline V gene, CDR1 is SGHVS and CDR2 is FQNEAQ. The CDR3 covers 15 residues. The DNA of the CDR3 is TGTGCCAGCAGCAGACGGACAGAAAGCAATCAGCCCCAGCATTTT. This encodes CASSRRTESNQPQHF.

This clone came up once. The chain uses TRBV5-4 and TRBJ2-1, with D perhaps matching TRBD2 (7 bases). The V gene lost 3 bases and the J gene lost 3 bases, with 16 bases spanning the gap. The CDR3 sequence is 16 residues long. Germline V gene lookup returns CDR1 SGHNT and CDR2 YYREEE (reference sequence). The CDR3 spells CASSSGGAMDYNEQFF. For the CDR3, the DNA is TGTGCCAGCAGCTCGGGGGGCGCGATGGACTACAATGAGCAGTTCTTC.

The chain combines TRBV5-5 with TRBJ2-3; D gene ambiguous. Trimming cost V 0 bases and J 0 bases, with 8 bases left between them. This CDR3 region has 15 residues. Germline values: CDR1 SGHKS, CDR2 YYEKEE (reference sequence). The CDR3 nucleotides read TGTGCCAGCAGCTTGGACGGGTCTAGCACAGATACGCAGTATTTT. Protein sequence: CASSLDGSSTDTQYF.

The CDR3 DNA is TGTGCCAGCAGCTTAGGAGGTACAACAGGGCAAGAGACCCAGTACTTC. As protein: CASSLGGTTGQETQYF. The V call is TRBV7-2, the J call TRBJ2-5, with D tentatively TRBD1 (6 bases). This CDR3 has 16 amino acids. Looked up from germline, CDR1 is SGHTA and CDR2 is FQGNSA. V was shortened by 1 base and J by 2 bases, with 14 bases between the two germline ends.

The chain couples TRBV18 to TRBJ1-5, with D hard to call. V was clipped by 5 bases and J by 1 base, with 12 bases between them. CDR3 length equals 15 residues. Germline V gives CDR1 KGHSH, CDR2 LQKENI. CDR3 sequence: CASSFSSASNQPQHF. The CDR3 DNA sequence: TGTGCCAGCTCATTTAGCTCGGCGAGCAATCAGCCCCAGCATTTT.

This chain joins TRBV27 and TRBJ1-4; D might be TRBD1 (6 bases). The CDR3 runs 15 residues. Deletions cut 6 bases from V and 7 bases from J, with 18 bases between. The germline gives CDR1 MNHEY, CDR2 SMNVEV (reference sequence). The DNA for the CDR3 is TGTGCCAGCAGCCTACGGGGGGGCTCTGGTGAAAAACTGTTTTTT. Its protein product is CASSLRGGSGEKLFF.

The chain carries TRBV19 and TRBJ2-1, with D possibly TRBD2 on 6 matching bases. The V end lost 8 bases, the J end lost 1 base, and 9 bases lay between the germline ends. Germline CDR1 and CDR2: LNHDA and SQIVND (reference sequence). This CDR3 region has 13 residues. In DNA form, the CDR3 reads TGTGCCAGTGGGACTGCTTCCTACAATGAGCAGTTCTTC. It yields the protein CASGTASYNEQFF.

This clone was seen more than once but under ten times. V is TRBV2 and J is TRBJ1-4; 12 bases map to TRBD1. The CDR3 has 17 residues. J lost 6 bases, V lost 6 bases, and 11 bases had no gene match. Germline lookup yields CDR1 SNHLY and CDR2 FYNNEI. CDR3 in DNA: TGTGCCAGCAGGCCGGGACAGGGGGCGGCGGAGTATGAAAAACTGTTTTTT. As protein: CASRPGQGAAEYEKLFF. Full variable domain (missing parts from reference TRBV2 and TRBJ1-4): EPEVTQTPSHQVTQMGQEVILRCVPISNHLYFYWYRQILGQKVEFLVSFYNNEISEKSEIFDDQFSVERPDGSNFTLKIRSTKLEDSAMYFCASRPGQGAAEYEKLFFGSGTQLSVL.

This chain links TRBV30 with TRBJ2-5, with a weak D call TRBD2 (6 bases). Trimming left V 5 bases short and J 5 bases short, with 15 bases between. The germline V gene has CDR1 GTSNPN and CDR2 SVGIG (reference sequence). The CDR3 is made up of 13 amino acids. The CDR3 here is CAWGRSGGETQYF. As DNA, the CDR3 is TGTGCCTGGGGGAGGAGCGGTGGCGAGACCCAGTACTTC.

J is TRBJ1-4 and V is TRBV6-6; TRBD1 might be the D (5 bases). CDR1 and CDR2 (germline): MNHNY, SVGAGI (reference sequence). Trimming shortened V by 7 bases and J by 2 bases, and 14 bases separated the two germline ends. The CDR3 length is 15 residues. The CDR3 loop reads CASIPGTATNEKLFF. As DNA, the CDR3 is TGTGCCAGCATACCCGGGACTGCGACTAATGAAAAACTGTTTTTT.

The J gene is TRBJ2-3, the V gene TRBV6-6, with D unresolved. Germline V gene sequence: CDR1 MNHNY, CDR2 SVGAGI (reference sequence). The V end was cut by 7 bases, the J end by 1 base, with 9 bases between. CDR3 size: 13 residues. The CDR3: CASKAGRTDTQYF. The CDR3, as DNA: TGTGCCAGCAAGGCAGGTCGCACAGATACGCAGTATTTT.

At least ten counts were recorded for this clone. The CDR3 coding sequence is TGTGCCAGCAGCTCCCGGACAGGGGGCACTGAAGCTTTCTTT. Translating gives CASSSRTGGTEAFF. V is TRBV7-2 and J is TRBJ1-1, with TRBD1 matching over 10 bases. The CDR3 contains 14 residues. Per germline, CDR1 SGHTA and CDR2 FQGNSA. V was clipped by 4 bases and J by 4 bases; unmatched bases: 3.

The V and J genes are TRBV4-3 and TRBJ2-3; TRBD2 aligns across 14 bases. CDR1 is LGHNA, CDR2 YSLEER, per germline. With V trimmed by 0 bases and J by 6 bases, 8 bases remained unmatched. The CDR3 contains 18 residues. In nucleotides, the CDR3 is TGCGCCAGCAGCCAAGACGGGACTAGCGGGAGTGGAGCGGATACGCAGTATTTT. This sequence encodes CASSQDGTSGSGADTQYF.